Included here is one TCR beta chain sequence, with context. Its antigen is still unknown. This sample was taken from a study of T cell responses to AZD1222 COVID-19 vaccine. Trimming took off 10 bases at V and 4 bases at J, with 15 bases between the two ends. The CDR3 loop spans 13 amino acids. The germline CDR1 and CDR2 sequences are KGHDR and SFDVKD. The repertoire was sequenced with immunoSEQ multiplex PCR; TCRdb's copy has only in-frame clones and lacks some. Among 160,000 or so clones listed, under 95% were seen once. Points from the study as a whole: Spike-specific TCR breadth and depth both grew after two AZD1222 doses. Seropositivity was recorded at baseline in only 5 or 6 AZD1222 recipients.

The starting material was peripheral blood, obtained on day 0 of AZD1222 vaccination. This TCR was recovered from an adult in good health. The chain has TRBV24-1 and TRBJ1-1; D is uncertain. CDR3 nucleotides: TGTGCCACTATGGCCGTGGGTGCCACTGAAGCTTTCTTT. Amino acid sequence: CATMAVGATEAFF.